This TCR beta chain was profiled in a study of T cell responses to AZD1222 COVID-19 vaccine. This CDR3 is 13 amino acids long. V was cut by 1 base and J by 7 bases, with 11 bases left in between. In germline, CDR1 is SGHNT, CDR2 YENEEA. Here immunoSEQ multiplex PCR was the method, and the copy in TCRdb shows in-frame clones only, minus some. Counted here are approximately 150,000 clones, around 93% occurring once; the ten biggest clones make up roughly 1.3%. V and J are TRBV11-3 and TRBJ2-7; tentatively, D is TRBD1 (5 bases). The sequenced sample was peripheral blood, obtained on day 0 of AZD1222 vaccination. This TCR was sampled from an adult in good health. The CDR3 DNA sequence: TGTGCCAGCAGCTTAGTTCAGGGCGGTGAGCAGTACTTC. Amino acids: CASSLVQGGEQYF.